Ten or more counts support the clone carrying this T cell receptor (beta chain). The antigen is undetermined. The data belong to a study of metastatic and nonmetastatic thyroid tumors. Study-wide results and caveats: A significant increase in TCR beta diversity was reportedly seen in malignant thyroid tumors relative to benign nodules, in blood and tumor.

TCRdb re-clonotyped the PCR reads via MiXCR. The repertoire holds around 40,000 clones, roughly 15% seen once, with around 6.6% in the top ten. CDR1 and CDR2 (germline): SGHTA, FQGNSA. V was shortened by 3 bases and J by 4 bases, with 3 bases between the two germline ends. The CDR3 loop spans 12 amino acids. Treatment of any kind had been given to no patient before thyroid surgery. The sequenced sample consisted of blood. The V gene is TRBV7-2, the J gene TRBJ1-4, with D uncertain. This receptor was identified in a male donor with papillary thyroid cancer or a benign thyroid nodule (not recorded which). Some clones in this sample may be carry-over from other donors' samples. The CDR3: CASSFNNEKLFF. The CDR3 bases are TGTGCCAGCAGCTTTAATAATGAAAAACTGTTTTTT.